A single sample gave rise to the 8 T cell receptor beta chains below, sequenced in a study of blood T cell repertoires in COVID-19 (dated by TCRdb to about 2020). The library was built by means of the immunoSEQ multiplex PCR assay. The clones in this table, taken by TCRdb from immuneACCESS, are in-frame only. Not every clone is retained; where verified, under half of the shortfall comes from an unresolved V gene, and the cause of the rest is unknown. This sample gives hundreds of thousands of clones in total; approximately 90% of them show up just once. The top ten clones comprise around 3% of the sample. Material: peripheral blood. All receptors derive from a young man with active or convalescent COVID-19.

V usage is TRBV5-1 and J usage is TRBJ2-2, with 9 bases lining up with TRBD2. V dropped 0 bases and J dropped 5; count of bases not matched to a gene: 2. The CDR3 runs to 15 residues. CDR1 and CDR2 from the germline V gene are SGHRS and YFSETQ. CDR3: CASSLGLAETGELFF. CDR3 DNA: TGCGCCAGCAGCTTGGGACTAGCGGAGACCGGGGAGCTGTTTTTT. The full variable domain, completed using reference TRBV5-1 and TRBJ2-2, is KAGVTQTPRYLIKTRGQQVTLSCSPISGHRSVSWYQQTPGQGLQFLFEYFSETQRNKGNFPGRFSGRQFSNSRSEMNVSTLELGDSALYLCASSLGLAETGELFFGEGSRLTVL.

The rearrangement uses TRBV28 and TRBJ1-2; D is unclear. Trimming pared 2 bases from V and 5 bases from J, leaving 6 bases between. Germline V gives CDR1 MDHEN, CDR2 SYDVKM. The CDR3 runs 12 residues. This CDR3 reads CASSLPPYGYTF. CDR3 coding DNA: TGTGCCAGCAGTTTACCTCCTTATGGCTACACCTTC.

This chain joins TRBV28 and TRBJ2-3, with 10 positions matching TRBD2. Trimming took 7 bases from V and 1 from J; bases not matched to a gene: 2. Germline CDR1 reads MDHEN; CDR2 reads SYDVKM. This CDR3 contains 14 residues. This CDR3 reads CASNLAGGTDTQYF. CDR3 bases: TGTGCCAGCAACCTAGCGGGGGGCACAGATACGCAGTATTTT.

The CDR3 DNA reads TGCGCCAGCAGCTTGTTCGGCAGGGGCACAGATACGCAGTATTTT. Its protein is CASSLFGRGTDTQYF. The chain employs TRBV5-1 and TRBJ2-3, with TRBD1 as a possible D gene (5 bases). This CDR3 is built from 15 residues. Germline CDR1 reads SGHRS; CDR2 reads YFSETQ. The V end lost 1 base, the J end lost 1 base, and 10 bases lay between the germline ends.

V is TRBV18 and J is TRBJ2-5; TRBD2 agrees at 8 bases. Germline CDR1 and CDR2: KGHSH and LQKENI. The CDR3 length is 14 residues. V lost 3 bases, J lost 3 bases, and 3 bases stayed unmatched. The CDR3 sequence is CASSPPAGEETQYF. Written as DNA, the CDR3 is TGTGCCAGCTCACCCCCAGCGGGAGAAGAGACCCAGTACTTC.

The chain carries TRBV28 and TRBJ1-1, with D possibly TRBD1 on 5 matching bases. V was trimmed by 6 bases and J by 1 base, leaving 9 bases between them. Germline CDR1 MDHEN, CDR2 SYDVKM. CDR3 length: 13 residues. CDR3 in amino acids: CASRRQQNTEAFF. The CDR3 region has the DNA TGTGCCAGCAGGCGACAGCAGAACACTGAAGCTTTCTTT.

The chain combines TRBV5-1 with TRBJ1-2, with D hard to call. The CDR3 sequence is 15 residues long. Trimming removed 3 bases from V and 0 bases from J, with 12 bases in between. Germline V lookup: CDR1 SGHRS, CDR2 YFSETQ. The CDR3 protein is CASSSGGPPNYGYTF. CDR3 nucleotides: TGCGCCAGCAGCTCGGGCGGGCCCCCTAACTATGGCTACACCTTC.

The chain has TRBV19 and TRBJ2-3; the D gene is possibly TRBD1 (5 bases). Germline V gene sequence: CDR1 LNHDA, CDR2 SQIVND (reference sequence). V shed 3 bases and J shed 6 bases, with 10 bases lying between them. This CDR3 has 13 amino acids. CDR3 DNA: TGTGCCAGTAGTATCAGGGTTAAGGATACGCAGTATTTT. Translated, it gives CASSIRVKDTQYF. Supplemented by reference TRBV19 and TRBJ2-3, the full variable domain reads DGGITQSPKYLFRKEGQNVTLSCEQNLNHDAMYWYRQDPGQGLRLIYYSQIVNDFQKGDIAEGYSVSREKKESFPLTVTSAQKNPTAFYLCASSIRVKDTQYFGPGTRLTVL.